The 15 T cell receptor beta chains listed next were all sequenced from one sample in a study of T cells after yellow fever vaccination. One entry per CDR3 protein, called by TCRdb with MiXCR from the 5' RACE reads. The sample shows under 300,000 distinct CDR3 sequences, 13% of them seen only once. The material was CD4+ T cells sorted from PBMCs, obtained 45 days after the yellow fever booster vaccination. These TCRs come from a man under 40 who received the YFV17D yellow fever vaccine.

This rearrangement joins TRBV20-1 to TRBJ2-1, with 14 nucleotides matching TRBD2. CDR3 length: 15 amino acids. V lost 6 bases, J lost 5 bases, and 6 bases stayed unmatched. The germline gives CDR1 DFQATT, CDR2 SNEGSKA (reference sequence). The CDR3 sequence is CSARLAGGNNNEQFF. DNA for the CDR3: TGCAGTGCCAGACTAGCGGGAGGGAATAACAATGAGCAGTTCTTC.

The V gene is TRBV18, the J gene TRBJ1-5, with D perhaps TRBD1 (6 bases). This CDR3 comprises 13 residues. V was clipped by 5 bases and J by 4 bases, with 9 bases between them. Germline CDR1 and CDR2: KGHSH and LQKENI. CDR3 sequence reads: CASSRGQNQPQHF. The CDR3 coding sequence is TGTGCCAGCTCAAGAGGACAGAATCAGCCCCAGCATTTT.

This clonotype was counted at least ten times. The chain combines TRBV5-6 with TRBJ2-7; 7 bases agree with TRBD2. V lost 3 bases to trimming and J lost 1 base; unmatched junction nucleotides: 4. The V gene's germline CDR1 is SGHDT and CDR2 YYEEEE. The CDR3 length is 14 residues. CDR3 protein: CASSSTSSSYEQYF. The CDR3 DNA reads TGTGCCAGCAGCTCGACTAGCTCGTCCTACGAGCAGTACTTC.

This clonotype was counted only a few times. The CDR3 reads CSGTGTNTGELFF. CDR3 sequence (DNA): TGCAGTGGGACGGGAACGAACACCGGGGAGCTGTTTTTT. This chain connects TRBV20-1 to TRBJ2-2, with D maybe TRBD2 (5 bases). Trimming took 7 bases from V and 0 from J, leaving 9 bases between them. The CDR3 length is 13 residues. Germline CDR1 reads DFQATT; CDR2 reads SNEGSKA (reference sequence).

Only a few counts were recorded for this clonotype. This rearrangement joins TRBV7-2 to TRBJ2-1; 7 positions match TRBD1. The CDR3 is made up of 15 amino acids. The germline V gene encodes CDR1 SGHTA and CDR2 FQGNSA. Trimming cost V 5 bases and J 7 bases; bases outside gene matches: 11. The CDR3 sequence: CASSLEGGGSNEQFF. The CDR3 nucleotides read TGTGCCAGCAGCCTCGAAGGGGGCGGATCAAATGAGCAGTTCTTC. Full variable domain (missing parts from reference TRBV7-2 and TRBJ2-1): GAGVSQSPSNKVTEKGKDVELRCDPISGHTALYWYRQSLGQGLEFLIYFQGNSAPDKSGLPSDRFSAERTGGSVSTLTIQRTQQEDSAVYLCASSLEGGGSNEQFFGPGTRLTVL.

This sequence joins TRBV20-1 and TRBJ2-7; 7 positions match TRBD2. CDR3 length: 16 residues. Germline CDR1 is DFQATT and CDR2 is SNEGSKA (reference sequence). The V segment lost 0 bases and the J segment 7 bases; nucleotides outside the gene matches: 15. In nucleotides, the CDR3 is TGCAGTGCTAGAGATTTCGATGGCGGGAGCGGTGGTGAGCAGTACTTC. Translation gives CSARDFDGGSGGEQYF.

The rearrangement joins TRBV15 to TRBJ1-2, with D perhaps matching TRBD1 (6 bases). Germline lookup yields CDR1 LNHNV and CDR2 YYDKDF (reference sequence). The CDR3 is 14 amino acids. Between the trimmed V and J ends, which lost 0 bases and 8 bases, there was a span of 13 bases. CDR3 protein: CATSRDSKTGGYTF. CDR3 sequence (DNA): TGTGCCACCAGCAGAGATAGTAAGACAGGAGGCTACACCTTC.

This clonotype was counted only a few times. The rearrangement joins TRBV10-3 to TRBJ2-1, with D possibly called TRBD1 or TRBD2 (5 bases each). Germline V gene lookup returns CDR1 ENHRY and CDR2 SYGVKD. This CDR3 is 14 amino acids long. The ends were cut back, 4 bases at V and 6 bases at J, with 13 bases in the middle. The CDR3: CAISGTGGSNEQFF. CDR3 bases: TGTGCCATCAGTGGAACAGGAGGATCCAATGAGCAGTTCTTC.

This clonotype occurred a few times. The chain combines TRBV13 with TRBJ2-5; D gene ambiguous. The CDR3 totals 15 residues. V lost 6 bases to trimming and J lost 2 bases, with 16 bases between them. Per the germline V gene, CDR1 is PRHDT and CDR2 is FYEKMQ (reference sequence). The CDR3 loop reads CASSSRVGPQETQYF. CDR3 in DNA: TGTGCCAGCAGTTCACGGGTCGGTCCTCAAGAGACCCAGTACTTC.

This clonotype was counted only a few times. The rearrangement joins TRBV5-4 to TRBJ2-1; weak D call: TRBD2 (5 bases). The CDR3 has 13 residues. V lost 2 bases and J lost 6, with 9 bases in between. Germline CDR1 reads SGHNT; CDR2 reads YYREEE (reference sequence). The CDR3 region has the DNA TGTGCCAGCAGCTTCCCTAGCTTCAATGAGCAGTTCTTC. Translation: CASSFPSFNEQFF.

The chain employs TRBV6-5 and TRBJ2-7; 10 bases align to TRBD1. CDR1 and CDR2 (germline): MNHEY, SVGAGI. V was pared by 8 bases and J by 7 bases, with 5 bases of the junction left unmatched. This CDR3 spans 12 amino acids. The CDR3 nucleotides are TGTGCCAGCGGGACAGGGGTGCGGGAGCAGTACTTC. Protein sequence: CASGTGVREQYF.

The chain has TRBV10-3 and TRBJ2-5; 7 bases agree with TRBD1. The CDR3 runs 14 residues. Trimming cost V 3 bases and J 7 bases; bases outside gene matches: 8. Per germline, CDR1 ENHRY and CDR2 SYGVKD. The CDR3 protein is CAISEGDSYRTQYF. Here the CDR3 DNA reads TGTGCCATCAGTGAAGGGGACAGCTACAGGACCCAGTACTTC.

This chain connects TRBV6-5 to TRBJ2-3, with 9 bases identical to TRBD2. V trimming: 4 bases; J trimming: 9 bases; junction bases outside the gene matches: 11. The CDR3 is made up of 15 amino acids. Per germline, CDR1 MNHEY and CDR2 SVGAGI. The CDR3 sequence: CASSSKGLATGTQYF. CDR3 DNA sequence: TGTGCCAGCAGTTCCAAGGGACTAGCAACGGGAACGCAGTATTTT.

This clonotype was found a few times. V gene TRBV20-1 combines with J gene TRBJ2-1; possible D gene TRBD2, 5 bases. V was cut by 3 bases and J by 7 bases, with 10 bases left in between. Germline V gene lookup returns CDR1 DFQATT and CDR2 SNEGSKA (reference sequence). This CDR3 has 12 amino acids. CDR3 in amino acids: CSARARRNEQFF. The CDR3 DNA is TGCAGTGCTAGGGCCAGGAGGAATGAGCAGTTCTTC.

The chain couples TRBV7-6 to TRBJ1-5; D is undetermined. Germline V lookup: CDR1 SGHVS, CDR2 FNYEAQ. The V end was cut by 1 base, the J end by 2 bases, with 9 bases between. This CDR3 region has 15 residues. The CDR3 loop reads CASSLGQVGNQPQHF. DNA for the CDR3: TGTGCCAGCAGCTTAGGGCAGGTTGGCAATCAGCCCCAGCATTTT.